This T cell receptor (beta chain) stems from a study of OX40 agonist ivuxolimab in advanced cancers. Study-wide background: At 0.01 to 10 mg/kg, ivuxolimab was administered intravenously to patients every 2 weeks. Patients were roughly 83% male with ages roughly 23 to 85, mean around 58. General study findings and limits: Some nonresponders also had low normalized T-cell clonal expansion. Researchers did not establish what antigens the expanded peripheral T cells target.

Sequenced by immunoSEQ multiplex PCR; TCRdb stores in-frame clones only, minus some. This sample has 90,000 or so clones, with 80% to 95% found just once. About this clone itself: The antigen is not known.

This TCR came from an adult with an advanced solid tumor such as melanoma, head and neck, liver or kidney cancer. The input for sequencing was CD4+ or CD8+ T cells sorted from blood, taken in a trial of the OX40 agonist ivuxolimab.

The CDR3 sequence: CASSLQGWYEQYF. The CDR3 coding sequence is TGTGCCAGCAGCTTACAGGGTTGGTACGAGCAGTACTTC. The chain carries TRBV7-2 and TRBJ2-7; TRBD1 is a possible D gene (5 bases). Germline CDR1 reads SGHTA; CDR2 reads FQGNSA. V lost 2 bases, J lost 4 bases, and 9 bases lay in between. The CDR3 contains 13 residues.